This TCR beta chain was recorded in a study of coeliac disease. Study results and caveats: Most TRB amino acid sequences occurred in only one sample. According to the authors, this method cannot detect gliadin-specific T cells in an unbiased way.

Concerning this clone itself: Its matching antigen is unknown.

The table came from immunoSEQ multiplex PCR; TCRdb's copy has only in-frame clones and leaves some out. Of 900 to 1,100 clones in the sample, roughly 70% are singletons; the top ten hold approximately 21%. V lost 1 base and J 7 bases, leaving 17 bases between the germline ends. The length of the CDR3 is 15 residues. The germline CDR1 and CDR2 sequences are MNHEY and SMNVEV (reference sequence). This TCR was recovered from a human donor without celiac disease. Sequencing was performed on intraepithelial lymphocytes from the gut. The chain combines TRBV27 with TRBJ2-7; TRBD2 might be the D (7 bases). Here the CDR3 reads CASSLYAGAPLEQYF. The CDR3 DNA is TGTGCCAGCAGTTTATATGCGGGGGCTCCTTTGGAGCAGTACTTC.